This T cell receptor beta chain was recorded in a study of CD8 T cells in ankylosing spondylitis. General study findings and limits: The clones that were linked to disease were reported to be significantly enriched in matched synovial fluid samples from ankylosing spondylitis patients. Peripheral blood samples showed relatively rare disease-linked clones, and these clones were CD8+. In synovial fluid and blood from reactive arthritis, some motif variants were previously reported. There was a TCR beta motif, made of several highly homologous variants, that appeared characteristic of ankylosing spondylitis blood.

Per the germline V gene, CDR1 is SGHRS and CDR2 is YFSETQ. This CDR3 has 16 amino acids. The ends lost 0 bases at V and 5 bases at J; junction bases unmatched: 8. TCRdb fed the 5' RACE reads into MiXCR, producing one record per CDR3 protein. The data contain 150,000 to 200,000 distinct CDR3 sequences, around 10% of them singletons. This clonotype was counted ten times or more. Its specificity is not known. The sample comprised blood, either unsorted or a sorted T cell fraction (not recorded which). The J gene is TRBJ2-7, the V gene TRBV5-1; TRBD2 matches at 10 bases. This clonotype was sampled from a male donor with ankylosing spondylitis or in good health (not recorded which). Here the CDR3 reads CASSLDGLAGVDEQYF. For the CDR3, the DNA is TGCGCCAGCAGCTTGGATGGGCTAGCGGGAGTGGACGAGCAGTACTTC.